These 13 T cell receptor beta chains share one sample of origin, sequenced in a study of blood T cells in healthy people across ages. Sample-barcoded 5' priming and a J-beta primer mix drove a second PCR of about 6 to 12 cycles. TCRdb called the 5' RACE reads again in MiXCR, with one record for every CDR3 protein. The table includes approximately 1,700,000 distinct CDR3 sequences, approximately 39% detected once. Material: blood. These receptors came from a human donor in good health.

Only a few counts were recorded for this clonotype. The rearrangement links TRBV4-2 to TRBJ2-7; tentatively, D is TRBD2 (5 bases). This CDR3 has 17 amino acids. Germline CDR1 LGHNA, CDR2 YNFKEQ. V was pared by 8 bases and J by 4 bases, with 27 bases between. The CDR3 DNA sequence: TGTGCCAGCGGCTCTCTCGGGAAGGGCTATTTGGAATACGAGCAGTACTTC. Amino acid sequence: CASGSLGKGYLEYEQYF.

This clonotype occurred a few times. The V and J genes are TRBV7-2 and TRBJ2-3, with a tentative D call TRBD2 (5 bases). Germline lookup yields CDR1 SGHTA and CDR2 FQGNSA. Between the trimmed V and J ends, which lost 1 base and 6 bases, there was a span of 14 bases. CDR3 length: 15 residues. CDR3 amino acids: CASSLGGQTGDTQYF. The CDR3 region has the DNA TGTGCCAGCAGCTTAGGAGGCCAGACGGGGGATACGCAGTATTTT.

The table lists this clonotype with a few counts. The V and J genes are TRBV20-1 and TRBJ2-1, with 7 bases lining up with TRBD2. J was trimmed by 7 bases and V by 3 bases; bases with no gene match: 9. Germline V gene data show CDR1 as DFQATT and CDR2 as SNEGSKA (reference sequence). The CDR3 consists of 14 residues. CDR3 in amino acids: CSARAPGLPNEQFF. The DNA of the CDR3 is TGCAGTGCTAGGGCCCCGGGACTACCAAATGAGCAGTTCTTC.

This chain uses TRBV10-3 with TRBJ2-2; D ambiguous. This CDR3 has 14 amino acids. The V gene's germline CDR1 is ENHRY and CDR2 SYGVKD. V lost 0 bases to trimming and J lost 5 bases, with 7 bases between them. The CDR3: CAISESARTGELFF. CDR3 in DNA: TGTGCCATCAGTGAGTCTGCGCGGACCGGGGAGCTGTTTTTT.

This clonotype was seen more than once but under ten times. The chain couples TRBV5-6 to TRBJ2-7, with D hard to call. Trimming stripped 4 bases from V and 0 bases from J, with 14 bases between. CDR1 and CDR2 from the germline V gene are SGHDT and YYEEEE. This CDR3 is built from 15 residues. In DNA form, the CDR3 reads TGTGCCAGCAGCCCACTTTGGGCGGACTCCTACGAGCAGTACTTC. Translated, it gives CASSPLWADSYEQYF.

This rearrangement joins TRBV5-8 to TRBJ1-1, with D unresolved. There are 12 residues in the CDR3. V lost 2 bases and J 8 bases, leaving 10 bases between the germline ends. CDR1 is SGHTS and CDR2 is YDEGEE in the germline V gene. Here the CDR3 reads CASSFYGLEAFF. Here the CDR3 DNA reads TGTGCCAGCAGCTTTTACGGCCTCGAAGCTTTCTTT.

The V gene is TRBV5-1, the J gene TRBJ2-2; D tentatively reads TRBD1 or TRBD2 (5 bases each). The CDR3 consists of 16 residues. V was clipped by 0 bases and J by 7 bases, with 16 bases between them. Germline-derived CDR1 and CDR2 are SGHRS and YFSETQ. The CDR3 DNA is TGCGCCAGCAGCTTGGGGCAGGGCAGCGGAATCGGGGAGCTGTTTTTT. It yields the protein CASSLGQGSGIGELFF.

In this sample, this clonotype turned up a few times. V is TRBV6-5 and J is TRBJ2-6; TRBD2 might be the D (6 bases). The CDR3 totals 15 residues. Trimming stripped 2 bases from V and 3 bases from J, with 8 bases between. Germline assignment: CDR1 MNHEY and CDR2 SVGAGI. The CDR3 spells CASSYAGNGANVLTF. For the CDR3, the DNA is TGTGCCAGCAGTTACGCGGGAAATGGGGCCAACGTCCTGACTTTC.

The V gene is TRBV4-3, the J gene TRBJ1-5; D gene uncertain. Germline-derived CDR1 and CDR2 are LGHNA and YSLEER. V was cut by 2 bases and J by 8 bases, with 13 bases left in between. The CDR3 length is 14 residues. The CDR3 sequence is CASSQNHLGKPQHF. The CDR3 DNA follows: TGCGCCAGCAGCCAAAACCACCTGGGGAAGCCCCAGCATTTT.

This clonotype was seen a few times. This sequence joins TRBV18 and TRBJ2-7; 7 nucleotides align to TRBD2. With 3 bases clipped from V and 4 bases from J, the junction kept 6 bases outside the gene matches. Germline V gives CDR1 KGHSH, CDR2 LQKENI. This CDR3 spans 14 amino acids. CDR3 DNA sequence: TGTGCCAGCTCACCCACGGGGGGAGGGTACGAGCAGTACTTC. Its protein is CASSPTGGGYEQYF.

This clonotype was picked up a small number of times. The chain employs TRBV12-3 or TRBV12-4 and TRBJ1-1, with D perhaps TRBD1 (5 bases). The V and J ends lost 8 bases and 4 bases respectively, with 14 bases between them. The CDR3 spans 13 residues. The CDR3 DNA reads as TGTGCCAGCCTAAACCCAGGGATCACTGAAGCTTTCTTT. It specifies CASLNPGITEAFF.

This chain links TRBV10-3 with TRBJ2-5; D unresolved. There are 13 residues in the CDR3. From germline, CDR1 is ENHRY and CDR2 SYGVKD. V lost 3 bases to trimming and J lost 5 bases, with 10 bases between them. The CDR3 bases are TGTGCCATCAGTGATCCAGGAAGGGAGACCCAGTACTTC. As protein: CAISDPGRETQYF.

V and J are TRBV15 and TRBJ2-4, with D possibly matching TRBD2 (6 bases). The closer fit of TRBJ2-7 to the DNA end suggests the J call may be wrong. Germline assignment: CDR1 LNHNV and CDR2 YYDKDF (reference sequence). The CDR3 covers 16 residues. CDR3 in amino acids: CATSGTSGLTSYEQYF. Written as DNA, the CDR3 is TGTGCCACCAGCGGAACATCGGGACTGACGTCCTACGAGCAGTACTTC.